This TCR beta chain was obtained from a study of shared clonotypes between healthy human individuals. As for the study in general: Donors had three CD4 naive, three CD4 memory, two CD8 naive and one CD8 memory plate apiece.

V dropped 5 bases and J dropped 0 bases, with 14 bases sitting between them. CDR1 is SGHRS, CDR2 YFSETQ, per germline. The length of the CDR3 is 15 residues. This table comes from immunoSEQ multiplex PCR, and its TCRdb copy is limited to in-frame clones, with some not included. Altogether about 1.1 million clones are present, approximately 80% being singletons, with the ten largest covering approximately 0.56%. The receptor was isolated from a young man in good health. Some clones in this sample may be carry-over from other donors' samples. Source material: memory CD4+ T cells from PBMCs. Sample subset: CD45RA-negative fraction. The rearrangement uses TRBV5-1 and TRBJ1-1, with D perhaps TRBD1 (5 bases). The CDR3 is CASRFGQALNTEAFF. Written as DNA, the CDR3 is TGCGCCAGCAGATTCGGACAAGCCCTGAACACTGAAGCTTTCTTT.